These 26 T cell receptor beta chains share one sample of origin, sequenced in a study of cytomegalovirus exposure and HLA in healthy donors. PCR primers comprised 60 Vbeta and 13 Jbeta primers. Clones were sequenced by immunoSEQ multiplex PCR, and TCRdb holds only the in-frame ones, with some missing. The profile shows around 220,000 clones, about 75% of them singletons. The specimen was PBMCs. The receptor set was obtained from a woman in her 30s in good health and CMV-seronegative.

The chain combines TRBV7-9 with TRBJ2-7, with TRBD1 matching 9 bases. CDR3 length: 14 amino acids. J gave up 5 bases and V 1 base, and 3 bases lay outside the gene matches. CDR1 is SEHNR, CDR2 FQNEAQ, per germline (reference sequence). The CDR3 sequence is CASSLGGTGNEQYF. The CDR3 DNA is TGTGCCAGCAGCTTAGGTGGGACAGGGAACGAGCAGTACTTC.

This clone has more than one count but fewer than ten. The chain couples TRBV5-8 to TRBJ2-7; 8 positions agree with TRBD2. Germline V gene sequence: CDR1 SGHTS, CDR2 YDEGEE. V was clipped by 2 bases and J by 3 bases; unmatched bases: 4. This CDR3 spans 14 amino acids. This CDR3 is CASSFLAGLYEQYF. The CDR3, as DNA: TGTGCCAGCAGCTTCCTAGCGGGCCTCTACGAGCAGTACTTC.

This clone was seen ten or more times. This chain connects TRBV6-1 to TRBJ2-7; 9 nucleotides agree with TRBD1. Germline V gene lookup returns CDR1 MNHNS and CDR2 SASEGT. V was clipped by 7 bases and J by 0 bases; unmatched bases: 7. The CDR3 covers 15 residues. In DNA form, the CDR3 reads TGTGCCAGCACTCACGGGACAGGGAGCTCCTACGAGCAGTACTTC. This gives the protein CASTHGTGSSYEQYF.

This chain connects TRBV11-3 to TRBJ1-2, with 8 positions matching TRBD1. Per germline, CDR1 SGHNT and CDR2 YENEEA. The CDR3 spans 12 residues. V gave up 4 bases and J gave up 10 bases; unmatched junction bases: 5. The CDR3 DNA reads as TGTGCCAGCAGCTCGGACAGGGTAGACTACACCTTC. Its translation: CASSSDRVDYTF.

This clone was counted once. This sequence joins TRBV9 and TRBJ2-7; TRBD2 aligns across 13 bases. Germline CDR1 SGDLS, CDR2 YYNGEE. J was trimmed by 7 bases and V by 4 bases; bases with no gene match: 8. The CDR3 has 15 residues. Written as DNA, the CDR3 is TGTGCCAGCAGCCCCCGACTAGCGGGAGGATTGGAGCAGTACTTC. This gives the protein CASSPRLAGGLEQYF.

V gene TRBV6-5 combines with J gene TRBJ1-1; D possibly corresponds to TRBD1 (6 bases). V lost 4 bases and J 7 bases, leaving 19 bases between the germline ends. The CDR3 spans 15 residues. Germline V gene data show CDR1 as MNHEY and CDR2 as SVGAGI. The DNA for the CDR3 is TGTGCCAGCAGTTTACAGGGTGGGATTAAAGATGAAGCTTTCTTT. This translates into CASSLQGGIKDEAFF.

This chain links TRBV11-3 with TRBJ1-2; 7 bases are shared with TRBD1. CDR3 length equals 16 residues. Germline V gene sequence: CDR1 SGHNT, CDR2 YENEEA. Trimming took 2 bases from V and 1 from J; bases not matched to a gene: 7. CDR3 sequence (DNA): TGTGCCAGCAGCTTAAAGACAGGGTCACTTAACTATGGCTACACCTTC. Protein product: CASSLKTGSLNYGYTF. Full variable domain (missing parts from reference TRBV11-3 and TRBJ1-2): EAGVVQSPRYKIIEKKQPVAFWCNPISGHNTLYWYLQNLGQGPELLIRYENEEAVDDSQLPKDRFSAERLKGVDSTLKIQPAELGDSAVYLCASSLKTGSLNYGYTFGSGTRLTVV.

CDR3 sequence reads: CSVEDPPGELFF. The CDR3 coding sequence is TGCAGCGTTGAAGATCCCCCGGGGGAGCTGTTTTTT. This chain joins TRBV29-1 and TRBJ2-2; D is unresolved. The CDR3 loop spans 12 amino acids. CDR1 and CDR2 from the germline V gene are SQVTM and ANQGSEA. Trimming stripped 0 bases from V and 8 bases from J, with 7 bases between.

V is TRBV23-1 and J is TRBJ2-5; 7 positions agree with TRBD1. The J call may be wrong; the DNA end is better matched by TRBJ2-7. TRBV23-1 is filed as an ORF, its function uncertain. The CDR3 has 17 amino acids. DNA for the CDR3: TGCGCCAGCAGTCATCACCCCAAGGGGGCTTCCATCTACGAGCAGTACTTC. It yields the protein CASSHHPKGASIYEQYF.

On this clone: This CDR3 is missing its conserved last phenylalanine or tryptophan, likely due to a read error. It is unclear where the CDR3 begins or ends on the DNA, so no DNA is shown, and the CDR3 is as TCRdb lists it. This chain uses TRBV6-1 with TRBJ1-2; the table assigns TRBD1, which was not confirmed against the DNA. Germline V gene lookup returns CDR1 MNHNS and CDR2 SASEGT. 12 amino acids form the CDR3, both terminal residues included. The CDR3 sequence is CASSDLGGPLIV.

This clone was seen more than once but under ten times. This rearrangement joins TRBV5-5 to TRBJ2-7; 12 bases are shared with TRBD1. This CDR3 region has 15 residues. The ends lost 2 bases at V and 6 bases at J; junction bases unmatched: 6. Germline CDR1 SGHKS, CDR2 YYEKEE (reference sequence). In nucleotides, the CDR3 is TGTGCCAGCAGCTTTTGGGACAGGGGGCCTTCCGAGCAGTACTTC. It translates to CASSFWDRGPSEQYF.

This chain links TRBV6-5 with TRBJ1-2, with D possibly TRBD1 on 6 matching bases. CDR3 length: 12 residues. CDR1 and CDR2 (germline): MNHEY, SVGAGI. V lost 7 bases to trimming and J lost 8 bases, with 14 bases between them. This chain's CDR3 is CASKLQGGGYTF. CDR3 nucleotides: TGTGCCAGCAAGCTACAGGGTGGAGGCTACACCTTC.

The chain carries TRBV9 and TRBJ2-7, with a possible D match to TRBD2 (5 bases). The V gene's germline CDR1 is SGDLS and CDR2 YYNGEE. The CDR3 extends over 13 amino acids. Trimming stripped 3 bases from V and 4 bases from J, with 11 bases between. CDR3 DNA: TGTGCCAGCAGCGCCGGGGAACTGTACGAGCAGTACTTC. Protein product: CASSAGELYEQYF.

The rearrangement uses TRBV6-1 and TRBJ1-1; unclear D gene. Germline values: CDR1 MNHNS, CDR2 SASEGT. Trimming took off 9 bases at V and 2 bases at J, with 10 bases between the two ends. The CDR3 has 12 amino acids. The CDR3, as DNA: TGTGCCAGTAGCCGGGATAACACTGAAGCTTTCTTT. Translation: CASSRDNTEAFF.

This chain's CDR3 is CASGLVGTGQETQYF. In DNA form, the CDR3 reads TGTGCTAGTGGTTTGGTAGGCACAGGACAAGAGACCCAGTACTTC. This chain uses TRBV12-5 with TRBJ2-5; possibly TRBD1 for D (5 bases). Per the germline V gene, CDR1 is LGHNT and CDR2 is FRNRAP. This CDR3 contains 15 residues. V shed 0 bases and J shed 2 bases, with 10 bases lying between them.

The rearrangement joins TRBV19 to TRBJ1-5; no definite D call. The ends were cut back, 8 bases at V and 1 base at J, with 12 bases in the middle. The germline CDR1 and CDR2 sequences are LNHDA and SQIVND (reference sequence). This CDR3 spans 14 amino acids. The CDR3 reads CASGLAESNQPQHF. CDR3 nucleotide sequence: TGTGCCAGTGGGCTAGCGGAAAGCAATCAGCCCCAGCATTTT.

The chain has TRBV21-1 and TRBJ2-5; TRBD1 was called by the table and not checked on the DNA. TRBV21-1 is recorded as a pseudogene. The CDR3 contains 14 residues. The CDR3 DNA reads TGTGCCAGCAGCACACGCGGGGACAGAGAGACCCAGTACTTC. The encoded protein is CASSTRGDRETQYF.

This chain connects TRBV7-9 to TRBJ2-5, with a possible D match to TRBD2 (5 bases). V lost 5 bases to trimming and J lost 5 bases, with 18 bases between them. The CDR3 has 15 amino acids. Germline CDR1 reads SEHNR; CDR2 reads FQNEAQ (reference sequence). This CDR3 is CASSLFRLAGETQYF. CDR3 in DNA: TGTGCCAGCAGCCTATTTCGGCTAGCTGGCGAGACCCAGTACTTC.

The gene calls are TRBV6-4 and TRBJ2-2, with 9 bases matching TRBD1. V was pared by 5 bases and J by 7 bases, with 5 bases of the junction left unmatched. This CDR3 contains 14 residues. CDR1 is MRHNA and CDR2 is SNTAGT in the germline V gene. CDR3 nucleotides: TGTGCCAGCAGTCCACAGGGGGCGATCGGGGAGCTGTTTTTT. Translating gives CASSPQGAIGELFF.

This clone was found once. The chain employs TRBV4-1 and TRBJ2-5; 7 nucleotides align to TRBD2. The CDR3 is 17 residues long. Germline V CDR1 and CDR2: MGHRA, YSYEKL. With 5 bases clipped from V and 3 bases from J, the junction kept 15 bases outside the gene matches. The CDR3 DNA sequence: TGCGCCAGCAGCTCCTATCCCCCCGGACTAGTGGAAGAGACCCAGTACTTC. Translation gives CASSSYPPGLVEETQYF.

The J gene is TRBJ2-2, the V gene TRBV21-1; the table gives TRBD1 as D, unverified against the DNA. TRBV21-1 represents a pseudogene. This CDR3 is 16 amino acids long. CDR3 sequence (DNA): TGTGCCAGCAGCAATCCCCGGATAGGGGTCACCGGGGAGCTGTTTTTT. This gives the protein CASSNPRIGVTGELFF.

This clone was observed a single time. J is TRBJ2-7 and V is TRBV6-1, with D possibly matching TRBD1 (7 bases). Germline V lookup: CDR1 MNHNS, CDR2 SASEGT. Deletions cut 8 bases from V and 3 bases from J, with 17 bases between. CDR3 size: 14 residues. Here the CDR3 DNA reads TGTGCCAGCGTCGCGGGACAGTCGTACTACGAGCAGTACTTC. Protein: CASVAGQSYYEQYF.

The chain's CDR3 is CASRRTSGGSVYF. The CDR3 DNA sequence: TGTGCCAGCAGGCGAACTAGCGGGGGGTCCGTGTACTTC. The chain recombines TRBV5-4 with TRBJ2-5, with TRBD2 matching 12 bases. This CDR3 spans 13 amino acids. The V and J ends lost 5 bases and 13 bases, in that order; junction bases with no gene match: 9. Germline V gene sequence: CDR1 SGHNT, CDR2 YYREEE (reference sequence). Variable domain in full (rest from reference TRBV5-4 and TRBJ2-5): ETGVTQSPTHLIKTRGQQVTLRCSSQSGHNTVSWYQQALGQGPQFIFQYYREEENGRGNFPPRFSGLQFPNYSSELNVNALELDDSALYLCASRRTSGGSVYFGPGTRLLVL.

V and J are TRBV7-6 and TRBJ1-6, with D maybe TRBD1 (6 bases). CDR1 and CDR2 (germline): SGHVS, FNYEAQ. Deletions cut 0 bases from V and 10 bases from J, with 19 bases between. CDR3 length: 17 residues. The CDR3 nucleotides read TGTGCCAGCAGCTTAGCGTTCCGGAGCAGGGGCGGATCACCCCTCCACTTT. It codes for CASSLAFRSRGGSPLHF.

The chain employs TRBV7-9 and TRBJ1-4, with TRBD1 matching over 8 bases. In germline, CDR1 is SEHNR, CDR2 FQNEAQ (reference sequence). The junction had 7 bases not matched to a gene; V was cut back by 3 bases and J by 7 bases. The CDR3 spans 15 residues. The CDR3 DNA reads TGTGCCAGCAGCTTCCCCCAGGGGGCCGGTGAAAAACTGTTTTTT. As protein: CASSFPQGAGEKLFF.

This rearrangement joins TRBV5-1 to TRBJ2-5; unclear D gene. The CDR3 is made up of 14 amino acids. V gave up 1 base and J gave up 5 bases, with 12 bases separating them. Germline CDR1 is SGHRS and CDR2 is YFSETQ. This chain's CDR3 is CASSLTSVWETQYF. The DNA for the CDR3 is TGCGCCAGCAGCTTGACATCAGTTTGGGAGACCCAGTACTTC.